A selection of T cell receptor beta chains follows, all from one sample in a study of metastatic and nonmetastatic thyroid tumors. TCRdb re-analyzed the PCR reads using MiXCR. Of fewer than 35,000 clones listed, over 14% are singletons. Sequenced input: blood. The receptors here all came from a male donor with papillary thyroid cancer or a benign thyroid nodule (not recorded which). Some clones in this sample may be carry-over from other donors' samples. Both conserved end residues are part of each CDR3. Fields, in order: V gene, J gene, clone size, D gene, CDR3 protein, CDR3 DNA. D genes are given only for firm matches. Expanded clones get a size class; other rows say once, few or many, or leave the size out.

TRBV30,TRBJ2-1,many,TRBD2,CAQSQGSGRVQEQFF,TGTGCCCAGTCGCAGGGTAGCGGGAGGGTTCAGGAGCAGTTCTTC
TRBV5-5,TRBJ1-1,.,.,CASSFRGGLDTEAFF,TGTGCCAGCAGCTTTAGGGGGGGGCTTGACACTGAAGCTTTCTTT
TRBV5-1,TRBJ2-7,many,TRBD2,CASSQGGLAGAVSYEQYF,TGCGCCAGCAGCCAGGGAGGGCTAGCGGGGGCTGTCTCCTACGAGCAGTACTTC
TRBV19,TRBJ2-3,many,.,CASSMVGGRTDTQYF,TGTGCCAGTAGTATGGTAGGTGGCCGCACAGATACGCAGTATTTT
TRBV11-2,TRBJ2-3,.,TRBD2,CASSLILAGTITDTRYF,TGTGCCAGCAGCTTAATTCTAGCGGGAACCATCACAGATACGCGGTATTTT
TRBV6-1,TRBJ2-3,few,TRBD1,CASSGRQGIGTDTQYF,TGTGCCAGCAGTGGCCGACAGGGGATTGGCACAGATACGCAGTATTTT
TRBV12-3/TRBV12-4,TRBJ1-6,many,.,CASSFGPRSPLHF,TGTGCCAGCAGTTTTGGTCCACGTTCACCCCTCCACTTT
TRBV20-1,TRBJ2-2,many,.,CSARDLRGMGTGELFF,TGCAGTGCTAGAGATTTGCGGGGAATGGGAACCGGGGAGCTGTTTTTT
TRBV12-3/TRBV12-4,TRBJ2-2,many,.,CASSFSGYTGELFF,TGTGCCAGCAGTTTTTCAGGGTACACCGGGGAGCTATTTTTT
TRBV15,TRBJ2-7,many,.,CATSRGVSLPYEQYF,TGTGCCACCAGCAGAGGGGTAAGCTTACCCTACGAGCAGTACTTC
TRBV18,TRBJ2-7,few,.,CASSPSRGSSYEQYF,TGTGCCAGCTCACCAAGCCGGGGCAGCTCCTACGAGCAGTACTTC
TRBV12-3/TRBV12-4,TRBJ1-1,many,TRBD1,CASSLQGANTEAFF,TGTGCCAGCAGTTTGCAGGGGGCGAACACTGAAGCTTTCTTT
TRBV27,TRBJ2-1,.,.,CASSSGLSGVKKVEEQFF,TGTGCCAGCAGTTCCGGACTATCGGGAGTTAAGAAGGTCGAGGAGCAGTTCTTC
TRBV15,TRBJ2-5,many,TRBD1,CATSRVGDSETQYF,TGTGCCACCAGCAGAGTGGGGGACAGCGAGACCCAGTACTTC
TRBV27,TRBJ2-7,few,TRBD1,CSSSLANRGPYEQYF,TGTTCCAGCAGCTTAGCGAACAGGGGGCCCTACGAGCAGTACTTC
TRBV6-6,TRBJ1-5,.,.,CASSYRVIGNKPQHF,TGTGCCAGCAGTTACAGGGTTATTGGCAATAAGCCCCAGCATTTT
TRBV11-2,TRBJ2-1,.,TRBD2,CASNLMIAGGNEQFF,TGTGCCAGCAACTTAATGATAGCGGGAGGAAATGAGCAGTTCTTC
TRBV27,TRBJ1-2,few,.,CASSWGVFGYTF,TGTGCCAGCAGTTGGGGGGTCTTTGGCTACACCTTC
TRBV20-1,TRBJ2-7,many,.,CSAKAAAAYEQYF,TGCAGTGCTAAAGCGGCGGCCGCCTACGAGCAGTACTTC
TRBV12-3/TRBV12-4,TRBJ2-2,many,TRBD1,CASRSRTGGYTGELFF,TGTGCCAGCAGGAGTCGGACAGGGGGATACACCGGGGAGCTGTTTTTT
TRBV4-1,TRBJ2-3,many,.,CASSQVAGKTDTQYF,TGCGCCAGCAGCCAAGTCGCGGGGAAAACAGATACGCAGTATTTT
TRBV28,TRBJ2-2,many,.,CASSLQTYTGELFF,TGTGCCAGCAGTTTACAAACCTACACCGGGGAGCTGTTTTTT
TRBV6-2/TRBV6-3,TRBJ1-6,medium-sized,TRBD1,CATEAQGQGLNSPLHF,TGTGCCACCGAGGCTCAAGGACAGGGCCTAAATTCACCCCTCCACTTT
TRBV27,TRBJ2-3,many,.,CASSSQMTDTQYF,TGTGCCAGCAGTTCCCAGATGACAGATACGCAGTATTTT
TRBV7-2,TRBJ2-7,many,.,CASSRGGPLGNEQYF,TGTGCCAGCAGCAGAGGGGGACCATTGGGTAACGAGCAGTACTTC
TRBV19,TRBJ2-1,many,TRBD2,CASSMIGRGSYNEQFF,TGTGCCAGTAGTATGATCGGGCGGGGGAGCTACAATGAGCAGTTCTTC
TRBV5-1,TRBJ1-5,many,.,CASKGGPNQPQHF,TGCGCCAGCAAGGGGGGGCCTAATCAGCCCCAGCATTTT
TRBV27,TRBJ2-1,many,TRBD2,CASSLFSLVAGGTENEQFF,TGTGCCAGCAGTTTATTCTCCCTCGTAGCGGGAGGGACGGAGAATGAGCAGTTCTTC
TRBV24-1,TRBJ2-5,many,.,CATSDGRPYQETQYF,TGTGCCACCAGTGATGGCAGACCTTACCAAGAGACCCAGTACTTC
TRBV9,TRBJ2-3,.,.,CASSVGRAADTQYF,TGTGCCAGCAGCGTAGGGAGAGCCGCAGATACGCAGTATTTT
TRBV5-1,TRBJ2-4,many,.,CASSLGQGKNIQYF,TGCGCCAGCAGCTTAGGCCAGGGTAAAAACATTCAGTACTTC
TRBV7-9,TRBJ1-2,many,.,CASSSGQLSNYGYTF,TGTGCCAGCAGCTCAGGACAGCTATCTAACTATGGCTACACCTTC
TRBV12-3/TRBV12-4,TRBJ2-7,few,.,CASRGIAGEQYF,TGTGCAAGCAGGGGAATAGCGGGCGAGCAGTACTTC
TRBV6-1,TRBJ2-7,medium-sized,.,CASSEILGAEQYF,TGTGCCAGCAGTGAAATTTTAGGGGCAGAGCAGTACTTC
TRBV2,TRBJ2-1,many,.,CASSEVRGSSYNEQFF,TGTGCCAGCAGTGAAGTCAGAGGTAGCTCCTACAATGAGCAGTTCTTC
TRBV5-8,TRBJ2-2,many,TRBD1,CASSRGQFITGELFF,TGTGCCAGCAGCCGGGGACAGTTTATCACCGGGGAGCTGTTTTTT
TRBV6-2/TRBV6-3,TRBJ2-2,.,TRBD2,CALNEGSGGRELFF,TGTGCACTCAACGAGGGTAGCGGGGGCCGGGAGCTGTTTTTT